A single T cell receptor beta chain is shown here with its context. Libraries were prepared by immunoSEQ multiplex PCR; TCRdb keeps only in-frame clonotypes and omits some of them. The repertoire holds just over 150,000 clones, with 80% to 90% as singletons. CDR1 is SGDLS and CDR2 is YYNGEE in the germline V gene. The CDR3 spans 16 residues. The V end was cut by 3 bases, the J end by 0 bases, with 10 bases between. This sample is part of a study of blood T cell repertoires in COVID-19. About the research overall: The origin of the acute and convalescent COVID-19 samples was the United States, Italy and Spain. The cDNA or gDNA used as material had been derived from T cells, B-cell-depleted T cells, or PBMCs.

The sample consisted of peripheral blood. This clonotype was obtained from a woman aged 40-49 years with acute or convalescent COVID-19. The rearrangement links TRBV9 to TRBJ1-6; D is possibly TRBD1 (6 bases). The CDR3 bases are TGTGCCAGCAGCGAAGGACAGAGCTCCTATAATTCACCCCTCCACTTT. This codes for CASSEGQSSYNSPLHF.